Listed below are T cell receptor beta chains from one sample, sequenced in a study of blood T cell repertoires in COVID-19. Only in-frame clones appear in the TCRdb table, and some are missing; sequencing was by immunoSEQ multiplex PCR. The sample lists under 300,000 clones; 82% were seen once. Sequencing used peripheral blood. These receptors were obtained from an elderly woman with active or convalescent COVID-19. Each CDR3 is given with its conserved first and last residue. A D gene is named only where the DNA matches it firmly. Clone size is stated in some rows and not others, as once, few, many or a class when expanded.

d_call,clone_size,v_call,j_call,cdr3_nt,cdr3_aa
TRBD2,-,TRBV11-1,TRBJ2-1,TGTGCCAGCAGCTCACTAGCGGGAGGGCACGATGAGCAGTTCTTC,CASSSLAGGHDEQFF
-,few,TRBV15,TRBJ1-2,TGTGCCACCAGCAAAGGGGTGGACTATGGCTACACCTTC,CATSKGVDYGYTF
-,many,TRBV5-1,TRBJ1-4,TGCGCCAGCAGCTTGGAGGGCGGGACGATTGAAAAACTGTTTTTT,CASSLEGGTIEKLFF
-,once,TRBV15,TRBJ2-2,TGTGCCACCAGCGCCTCAGTTACCGGGGAGCTGTTTTTT,CATSASVTGELFF
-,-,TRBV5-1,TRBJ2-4,TGCGCCAGCAGCATCCAGGGTGATAACATTCAGTACTTC,CASSIQGDNIQYF
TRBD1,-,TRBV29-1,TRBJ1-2,TGCAGCGTTGGAGGGGGCGCCCTCTATGGCTACACCTTC,CSVGGGALYGYTF
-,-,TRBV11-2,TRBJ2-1,TGTGCCAGCAGTCCGGGTAGGGGTACGTTCTTC,CASSPGRGTFF
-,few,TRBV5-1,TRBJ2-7,TGCGCCAGCAGCTTGATTTACCGGAGCTCCTACGAGCAGTACTTC,CASSLIYRSSYEQYF
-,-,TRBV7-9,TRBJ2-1,TGTGCCAGCAGCCCTCATGGGAGCTCCTACAATGAGCAGTTCTTC,CASSPHGSSYNEQFF
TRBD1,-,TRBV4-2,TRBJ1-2,TGTGCCAGCAGCCAAGGGACAGGGGGTTCCTATGGCTACACCTTC,CASSQGTGGSYGYTF
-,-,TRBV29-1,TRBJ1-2,TGCAGCGTTGAACCGACAGAGAACTATGGCTACACCTTC,CSVEPTENYGYTF
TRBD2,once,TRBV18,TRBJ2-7,TGTGCCAGCTCACAGCCTAGCGGGAATTACGAGCAGTACTTC,CASSQPSGNYEQYF
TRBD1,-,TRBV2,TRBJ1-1,TGTGCCAGCAGCGGACAGGGATGGACTGAAGCTTTCTTT,CASSGQGWTEAFF
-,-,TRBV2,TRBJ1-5,TGTGCCAGCAGTGAATTGTGGAGCAATCAGCTCCAGCATTTT,CASSELWSNQLQHF
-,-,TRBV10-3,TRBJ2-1,TGTGCCAACAAAGGACTCGTATCCTACAATGAGCAGTTCTTC,CANKGLVSYNEQFF
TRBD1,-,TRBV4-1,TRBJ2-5,TGCGCCAGCAGCCATTCGGGACAGCCCTACCAAGAGACCCAGTACTTC,CASSHSGQPYQETQYF
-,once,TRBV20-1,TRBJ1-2,TGCAGTGCTAGAGCAGGGTATGGCTACACCTTC,CSARAGYGYTF
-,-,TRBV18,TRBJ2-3,TGTGCCAGCTCACCCGGCACAGATACGCAGTATTTT,CASSPGTDTQYF
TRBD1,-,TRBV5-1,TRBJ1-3,TGCGCCAGCAGCTGGGGACAGTCTGGAAACACCATATATTTT,CASSWGQSGNTIYF
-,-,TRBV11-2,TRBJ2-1,TGTGCCAGCAGCTTAGGGGCCCTCTCTTACAATGAGCAGTTCTTC,CASSLGALSYNEQFF
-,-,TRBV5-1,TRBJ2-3,TGCGCCAGCAGCTTAATTTCCCAGGGTGCGCAGTATTTT,CASSLISQGAQYF
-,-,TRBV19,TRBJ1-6,TGTGCCAGTAGGCAGACACGGACACAAGGGTATTCACCCCTCCACTTT,CASRQTRTQGYSPLHF
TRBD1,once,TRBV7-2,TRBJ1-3,TGTGCCAGCAGCTTAGCGAGGACAGGGTCTGGAAACACCATATATTTT,CASSLARTGSGNTIYF
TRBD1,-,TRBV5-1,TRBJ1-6,TGCGCCAGCAGCTCCGGGACAGGCGGCTCCTATAATTCACCCCTCCACTTT,CASSSGTGGSYNSPLHF
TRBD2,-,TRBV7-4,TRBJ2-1,TGTGCCAGCAGCACGCCCCTAGCGGGAGATCTCCATGAGCAGTTCTTC,CASSTPLAGDLHEQFF
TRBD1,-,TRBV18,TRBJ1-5,TGTGCCAGCTCACGGGACAGGGATCAGCCCCAGCATTTT,CASSRDRDQPQHF
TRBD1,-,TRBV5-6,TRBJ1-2,TGTGCCAGCAGCACCGACAGGGTCAGAGGCTACACCTTC,CASSTDRVRGYTF
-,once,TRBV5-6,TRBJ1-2,TGTGCCAGCAGCCCGGGACTCGTCTATGGCTACACCTTC,CASSPGLVYGYTF
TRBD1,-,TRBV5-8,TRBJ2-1,TGTGCCAGCAGCCACCGGGACAGGACCACCAATGAGCAGTTCTTC,CASSHRDRTTNEQFF
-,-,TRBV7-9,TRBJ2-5,TGTGCCAGCAGCTTAGGCAGGCAAGAGACCCAGTACTTC,CASSLGRQETQYF
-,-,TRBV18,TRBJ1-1,TGTGCCAGCTCCCCTATGGGGGCGGTCACTGAAGCTTTCTTT,CASSPMGAVTEAFF
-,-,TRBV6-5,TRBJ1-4,TGTGCCAGCAGTTTCTTACAGGGAACTGAAAAACTGTTTTTT,CASSFLQGTEKLFF
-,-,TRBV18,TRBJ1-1,TGTGCCAGCTCACCATTTGGGCGCTTAGAAGCTTTCTTT,CASSPFGRLEAFF
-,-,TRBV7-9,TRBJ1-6,TGTGCCAGCAGCTTAGGGATGACAGAAAATTCACCCCTCCACTTT,CASSLGMTENSPLHF
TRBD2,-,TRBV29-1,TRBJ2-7,TGCAGCGTTGGGGGACTAGCGGGAGGGCCTAACTCCTACGAGCAGTACTTC,CSVGGLAGGPNSYEQYF
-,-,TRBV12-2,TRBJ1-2,TGTGCAAGTCGCTTCCGGGGGGCGCATAACTATGGCTACACCTTC,CASRFRGAHNYGYTF
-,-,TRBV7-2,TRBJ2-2,TGTGCCAGCAGCTTAGGGCGCGGGAACACCGGGGAGCTGTTTTTT,CASSLGRGNTGELFF
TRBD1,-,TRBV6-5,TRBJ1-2,TGTGCCAGCAGTTACTCCTCCGGGACAGGGGATTTCAGCTACACCTTC,CASSYSSGTGDFSYTF
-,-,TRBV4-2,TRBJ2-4,TGTGCCAGCAGCCAACGATTGGGTACGGGAACAAACATTCAGTACTTC,CASSQRLGTGTNIQYF
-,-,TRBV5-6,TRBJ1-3,TGTGCCAGCAGCTTGTGGCTGGGGGCGTCTGGAAACACCATATATTTT,CASSLWLGASGNTIYF
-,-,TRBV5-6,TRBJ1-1,TGTGCCAGCAGCCCCGGGGGGAGGAGCGCTGAAGCTTTCTTT,CASSPGGRSAEAFF
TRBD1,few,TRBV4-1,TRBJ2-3,TGCGCCAGCAGCCATTCCGGACAGGGCACAGATACGCAGTATTTT,CASSHSGQGTDTQYF